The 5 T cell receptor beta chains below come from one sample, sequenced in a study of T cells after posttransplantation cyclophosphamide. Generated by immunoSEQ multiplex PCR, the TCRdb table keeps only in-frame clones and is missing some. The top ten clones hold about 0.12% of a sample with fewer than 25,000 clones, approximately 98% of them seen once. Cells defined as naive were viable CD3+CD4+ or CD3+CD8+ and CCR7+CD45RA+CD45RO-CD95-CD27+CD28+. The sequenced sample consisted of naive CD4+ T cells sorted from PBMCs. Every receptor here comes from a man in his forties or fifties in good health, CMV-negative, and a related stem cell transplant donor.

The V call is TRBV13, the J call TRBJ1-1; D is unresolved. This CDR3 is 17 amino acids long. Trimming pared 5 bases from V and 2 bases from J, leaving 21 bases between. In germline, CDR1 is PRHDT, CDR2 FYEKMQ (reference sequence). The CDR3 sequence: CASSQYPPARPNTEAFF. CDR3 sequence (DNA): TGTGCCAGCAGCCAATACCCCCCTGCCAGGCCAAACACTGAAGCTTTCTTT.

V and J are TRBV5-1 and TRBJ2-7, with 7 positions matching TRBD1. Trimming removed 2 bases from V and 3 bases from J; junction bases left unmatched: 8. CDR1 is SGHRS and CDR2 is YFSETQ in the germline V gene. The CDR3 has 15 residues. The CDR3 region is CASSFLTGAIYEQYF. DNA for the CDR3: TGCGCCAGCAGCTTCCTTACAGGGGCGATCTACGAGCAGTACTTC. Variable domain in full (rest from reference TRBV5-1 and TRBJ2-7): KAGVTQTPRYLIKTRGQQVTLSCSPISGHRSVSWYQQTPGQGLQFLFEYFSETQRNKGNFPGRFSGRQFSNSRSEMNVSTLELGDSALYLCASSFLTGAIYEQYFGPGTRLTVT.

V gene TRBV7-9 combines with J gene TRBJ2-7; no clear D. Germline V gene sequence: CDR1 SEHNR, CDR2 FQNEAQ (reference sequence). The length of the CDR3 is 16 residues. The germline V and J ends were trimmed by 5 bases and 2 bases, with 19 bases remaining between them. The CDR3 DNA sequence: TGTGCCAGCAGCCAGCGAAGACCTGGTGTCCCCTACGAGCAGTACTTC. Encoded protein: CASSQRRPGVPYEQYF.

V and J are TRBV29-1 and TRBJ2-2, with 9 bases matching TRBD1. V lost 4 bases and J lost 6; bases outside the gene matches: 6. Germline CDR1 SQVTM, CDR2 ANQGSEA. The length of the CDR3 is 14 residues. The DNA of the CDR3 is TGCAGCGTTGGGGGACAGGGTTTCTCCGGGGAGCTGTTTTTT. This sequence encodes CSVGGQGFSGELFF.

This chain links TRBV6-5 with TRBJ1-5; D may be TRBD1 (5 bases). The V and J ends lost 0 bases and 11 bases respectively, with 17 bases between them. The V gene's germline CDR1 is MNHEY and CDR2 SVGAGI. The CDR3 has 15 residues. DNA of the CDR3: TGTGCCAGCAGTTACTCCAGAGGCACTGGGGCAGCCCAGCATTTT. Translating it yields CASSYSRGTGAAQHF.